The 31 T cell receptor beta chains below were found in one sample sequenced in a study of OX40 agonist ivuxolimab in advanced cancers. TCRdb keeps only in-frame clones here, not all; method: immunoSEQ multiplex PCR. The sample lists about 45,000 clones; around 94% were seen once. Sample: CD4+ or CD8+ T cells sorted from blood, taken in a trial of the OX40 agonist ivuxolimab. The receptors derive from an adult with an advanced solid tumor such as melanoma, head and neck, liver or kidney cancer.

The rearrangement links TRBV30 to TRBJ2-1; 9 positions match TRBD2. V shed 3 bases, J shed 4 bases, and the junction held 4 bases outside the gene matches. This CDR3 contains 14 residues. Germline CDR1 is GTSNPN and CDR2 is SVGIG (reference sequence). DNA for the CDR3: TGTGCCTGGAGGACCCTAGCGGGATACAATGAGCAGTTCTTC. It translates to CAWRTLAGYNEQFF.

This clone was counted only a few times. This chain joins TRBV2 and TRBJ2-7; 7 nucleotides match TRBD2. This CDR3 has 18 amino acids. Germline V gene sequence: CDR1 SNHLY, CDR2 FYNNEI. The junction had 21 bases not matched to a gene; V was cut back by 10 bases and J by 0 bases. The chain's CDR3 is CANDYHGHGRGSSYEQYF. CDR3 coding DNA: TGTGCCAACGACTATCACGGACACGGGCGGGGGAGCTCCTACGAGCAGTACTTC.

The chain links TRBV9 to TRBJ2-2, with TRBD2 matching 7 bases. CDR3 length equals 17 residues. With 4 bases clipped from V and 4 bases from J, the junction kept 13 bases outside the gene matches. The germline CDR1 and CDR2 sequences are SGDLS and YYNGEE. CDR3 in amino acids: CASSTRGRGDLTGELFF. The CDR3 coding sequence is TGTGCCAGCAGCACCCGGGGGAGGGGAGATCTCACCGGGGAGCTGTTTTTT.

The genes are TRBV30 and TRBJ2-7; either TRBD1 or TRBD2 may supply D (7 bases each). CDR3 length equals 14 residues. The V gene lost 0 bases and the J gene lost 4 bases, with 13 bases spanning the gap. CDR1 and CDR2 from the germline V gene are GTSNPN and SVGIG (reference sequence). The CDR3 here is CAWSVGRGGYEQYF. As DNA, the CDR3 is TGTGCCTGGAGTGTAGGCAGGGGGGGGTACGAGCAGTACTTC.

The rearrangement joins TRBV30 to TRBJ2-7, with D possibly TRBD2 on 6 matching bases. The CDR3 runs 14 residues. The germline gives CDR1 GTSNPN, CDR2 SVGIG (reference sequence). Trimming took 5 bases from V and 0 from J, leaving 14 bases between them. In DNA form, the CDR3 reads TGTGCCTGGGCGGGCGCGGGGTCCTCCTACGAGCAGTACTTC. This gives the protein CAWAGAGSSYEQYF.

This chain links TRBV27 with TRBJ2-5; no clear D gene. Germline CDR1 reads MNHEY; CDR2 reads SMNVEV (reference sequence). V was clipped by 2 bases and J by 0 bases, with 7 bases between them. This CDR3 is 14 amino acids long. CDR3 sequence: CASSLSPYQETQYF. The CDR3 DNA follows: TGTGCCAGCAGTTTAAGTCCGTACCAAGAGACCCAGTACTTC.

The chain is built from TRBV27 and TRBJ2-3; 15 bases line up with TRBD2. Germline V gene data show CDR1 as MNHEY and CDR2 as SMNVEV (reference sequence). CDR3 length: 15 amino acids. J gave up 6 bases and V 5 bases, and 3 bases lay outside the gene matches. CDR3 sequence reads: CASSVGTSGRDTQYF. CDR3 coding DNA: TGTGCCAGCAGTGTAGGGACTAGCGGGAGGGATACGCAGTATTTT.

The rearrangement links TRBV5-1 to TRBJ2-7; 9 bases agree with TRBD1. The germline gives CDR1 SGHRS, CDR2 YFSETQ. The J segment lost 3 bases and the V segment lost 5 bases, leaving 6 bases of the junction unmatched. The CDR3 consists of 14 residues. Here the CDR3 DNA reads TGCGCCAGCAGGGAGGGGGACAGGGACTACGAGCAGTACTTC. Translation gives CASREGDRDYEQYF.

J is TRBJ2-5 and V is TRBV6-5, with D perhaps TRBD1 (7 bases). Germline V gene data show CDR1 as MNHEY and CDR2 as SVGAGI. Trimming cost V 0 bases and J 2 bases, with 10 bases left between them. This CDR3 region has 15 residues. CDR3 protein: CASSYSGGQQETQYF. The CDR3 region has the DNA TGTGCCAGCAGTTACTCGGGGGGACAGCAAGAGACCCAGTACTTC.

The V and J genes are TRBV4-3 and TRBJ2-7; a possible D gene is TRBD2 (6 bases). The CDR3 is 16 residues long. V lost 0 bases and J lost 4, with 16 bases in between. The germline V gene encodes CDR1 LGHNA and CDR2 YSLEER. The CDR3: CASSQDQAGTVYEQYF. The CDR3 coding sequence is TGCGCCAGCAGCCAAGATCAGGCAGGGACTGTATACGAGCAGTACTTC.

V and J are TRBV5-5 and TRBJ1-1, with TRBD1 matching over 7 bases. The germline V gene encodes CDR1 SGHKS and CDR2 YYEKEE (reference sequence). V was pared by 3 bases and J by 1 base, with 3 bases of the junction left unmatched. The CDR3 consists of 14 residues. CDR3 nucleotides: TGTGCCAGCAGCTGGACAGGCTGGAACACTGAAGCTTTCTTT. It is translated as CASSWTGWNTEAFF.

This chain joins TRBV6-5 and TRBJ2-7; D remains unclear. The CDR3 runs 14 residues. The V gene's germline CDR1 is MNHEY and CDR2 SVGAGI. Trimming took 0 bases from V and 1 from J, leaving 7 bases between them. The CDR3 nucleotides read TGTGCCAGCAGTTACTCGGACCCTTCCTACGAGCAGTACTTC. Its protein product is CASSYSDPSYEQYF.

The chain joins TRBV30 to TRBJ2-2; TRBD2 matches 9 bases. With V trimmed by 3 bases and J by 7 bases, 9 bases remained unmatched. CDR1 and CDR2 (germline): GTSNPN, SVGIG (reference sequence). The CDR3 runs to 15 residues. The chain's CDR3 is CAWRASEREVGELFF. For the CDR3, the DNA is TGTGCCTGGAGGGCCAGCGAGCGGGAGGTCGGGGAGCTGTTTTTT.

The chain couples TRBV29-1 to TRBJ2-6; 9 nucleotides line up with TRBD1. CDR1 SQVTM and CDR2 ANQGSEA come from the germline V gene. The ends lost 3 bases at V and 2 bases at J; junction bases unmatched: 8. The CDR3 totals 17 residues. The CDR3 sequence: CSVERFGQGTGANVLTF. The CDR3 DNA reads as TGCAGCGTTGAGAGGTTCGGACAGGGGACTGGGGCCAACGTCCTGACTTTC.

V and J are TRBV13 and TRBJ2-7, with 11 positions matching TRBD2. The J segment lost 7 bases and the V segment lost 4 bases, leaving 9 bases of the junction unmatched. CDR3 length equals 15 residues. The V gene's germline CDR1 is PRHDT and CDR2 FYEKMQ (reference sequence). CDR3 sequence (DNA): TGTGCCAGCAGCTGGGGACTAGCGGAGAGCACGGAGCAGTACTTC. Amino acid sequence: CASSWGLAESTEQYF.

The V and J genes are TRBV9 and TRBJ2-7; D remains ambiguous. Germline CDR1 SGDLS, CDR2 YYNGEE. V lost 0 bases, J lost 2 bases, and 9 bases lay in between. This CDR3 spans 14 amino acids. CDR3 bases: TGTGCCAGCAGCGTAGACACCTATGCCTACGAGCAGTACTTC. Protein product: CASSVDTYAYEQYF. Combining the CDR3 with reference TRBV9 and TRBJ2-7 gives the whole variable domain DSGVTQTPKHLITATGQRVTLRCSPRSGDLSVYWYQQSLDQGLQFLIQYYNGEERAKGNILERFSAQQFPDLHSELNLSSLELGDSALYFCASSVDTYAYEQYFGPGTRLTVT.

The chain couples TRBV7-2 to TRBJ2-7; D unclear. V was shortened by 5 bases and J by 4 bases, with 18 bases between the two germline ends. CDR1 and CDR2 from the germline V gene are SGHTA and FQGNSA. This CDR3 contains 15 residues. CDR3: CASSPLWTLLYEQYF. CDR3 nucleotide sequence: TGTGCCAGCAGCCCCTTATGGACGCTTTTGTACGAGCAGTACTTC.

V usage is TRBV6-6 and J usage is TRBJ2-5, with D unclear. With 8 bases removed from V and 5 bases from J, the gap between germline ends came to 6 bases. The V gene's germline CDR1 is MNHNY and CDR2 SVGAGI (reference sequence). The CDR3 runs 10 residues. The CDR3 coding sequence is TGTGCCAGCTCGCGGGAGACCCAGTACTTC. Protein product: CASSRETQYF.

The genes are TRBV11-2 and TRBJ2-1, with D maybe TRBD1 (6 bases). Germline loops: CDR1 SGHAT, CDR2 FQNNGV. Between the trimmed V and J ends, which lost 3 bases and 5 bases, there was a span of 11 bases. The CDR3 is 14 amino acids. For the CDR3, the DNA is TGTGCCAGCAGCTTCTCAGGGGTAAACAATGAGCAGTTCTTC. Residues: CASSFSGVNNEQFF.

This chain links TRBV5-6 with TRBJ1-5; D call uncertain. From germline, CDR1 is SGHDT and CDR2 YYEEEE. This CDR3 spans 13 amino acids. The ends were cut back, 3 bases at V and 5 bases at J, with 9 bases in the middle. The CDR3 reads CASSSGRDQPQHF. DNA for the CDR3: TGTGCCAGCAGCTCTGGACGCGATCAGCCCCAGCATTTT.

To note about this clone: A junction end diverges from the germline sequence, so it may reflect a read error. This chain links TRBV5-6 with TRBJ2-5, with D possibly matching TRBD1 (5 bases). The CDR3 runs 17 residues. Germline-derived CDR1 and CDR2 are SGHDT and YYEEEE. The CDR3 region is CASSLGSTGLRREAQYF. Written as DNA, the CDR3 is TGTGCCAGCAGCTTGGGATCTACAGGTTTGAGGAGAGAGGCCCAGTACTTC.

CDR3 DNA: TGTGCCAGCAGCGCTGCCGGGGGTCTGGGCACTGAAGCTTTCTTT. Residues: CASSAAGGLGTEAFF. The gene calls are TRBV14 and TRBJ1-1; D is possibly TRBD1 (5 bases). CDR3 length: 15 residues. Germline CDR1 and CDR2: SGHDN and FVKESK. Trimming cost V 5 bases and J 4 bases, with 17 bases left between them.

This chain uses TRBV11-3 with TRBJ2-2, with TRBD2 as a possible D gene (6 bases). Trimming shortened V by 4 bases and J by 2 bases, and 14 bases separated the two germline ends. Germline assignment: CDR1 SGHNT and CDR2 YENEEA. This CDR3 contains 16 residues. CDR3 in DNA: TGTGCCAGCAGCTCACCCGGGACTTTTAACACCGGGGAGCTGTTTTTT. Translating it yields CASSSPGTFNTGELFF.

The rearrangement uses TRBV19 and TRBJ2-3; 11 positions agree with TRBD2. This CDR3 contains 14 residues. The ends lost 6 bases at V and 4 bases at J; junction bases unmatched: 3. CDR1 and CDR2 (germline): LNHDA, SQIVND (reference sequence). CDR3 region: CASRTSGSPDTQYF. CDR3 in DNA: TGTGCCAGTAGAACTAGCGGGAGTCCAGATACGCAGTATTTT.

This clone was observed a single time. This chain uses TRBV4-3 with TRBJ2-2, with D perhaps matching TRBD1 (5 bases). V was cut by 0 bases and J by 7 bases, with 15 bases left in between. The V gene's germline CDR1 is LGHNA and CDR2 YSLEER. This CDR3 spans 16 amino acids. CDR3 protein: CASSQDRAGYGGELFF. The DNA for the CDR3 is TGCGCCAGCAGCCAAGATAGGGCAGGGTACGGCGGGGAGCTGTTTTTT.

The rearrangement uses TRBV5-1 and TRBJ2-1; 13 nucleotides agree with TRBD2. This CDR3 has 15 amino acids. Germline CDR1 SGHRS, CDR2 YFSETQ. V lost 1 base, J lost 8 bases, and 3 bases stayed unmatched. The CDR3 loop is CASSLSGLAGDEQFF. In DNA, the CDR3 is TGCGCCAGCAGCTTGTCCGGACTAGCGGGGGATGAGCAGTTCTTC.

In this sample, this clone turned up once. The V call is TRBV1, the J call TRBJ2-5; the table gives TRBD2 as D, unverified against the DNA. TRBV1 is flagged as a pseudogene. The CDR3 is made up of 18 amino acids. This CDR3 is CTSSQGVSGSRKRETQYF. As DNA, the CDR3 is TGCACCAGCAGCCAAGGGGTTAGCGGGAGTCGAAAGCGGGAGACCCAGTACTTC.

The V and J genes are TRBV10-1 and TRBJ2-1; 7 bases agree with TRBD2. From germline, CDR1 is WNHNN and CDR2 SYGVQD (reference sequence). This CDR3 is 12 amino acids long. The V and J ends lost 9 bases and 9 bases, in that order; junction bases with no gene match: 8. This CDR3 reads CARVTGGGEQFF. DNA for the CDR3: TGCGCCAGGGTGACTGGGGGGGGTGAGCAGTTCTTC.

This chain links TRBV9 with TRBJ2-1, with D hard to call. CDR3 length: 12 residues. V dropped 1 base and J dropped 3 bases, with 2 bases sitting between them. Germline CDR1 and CDR2: SGDLS and YYNGEE. The CDR3 here is CASSVNYNEQFF. DNA of the CDR3: TGTGCCAGCAGCGTAAACTACAATGAGCAGTTCTTC. Variable domain in full (rest from reference TRBV9 and TRBJ2-1): DSGVTQTPKHLITATGQRVTLRCSPRSGDLSVYWYQQSLDQGLQFLIQYYNGEERAKGNILERFSAQQFPDLHSELNLSSLELGDSALYFCASSVNYNEQFFGPGTRLTVL.

The chain recombines TRBV29-1 with TRBJ1-2; tentatively, D is TRBD1 (6 bases). Trimming left V 5 bases short and J 4 bases short, with 20 bases between. The germline CDR1 and CDR2 sequences are SQVTM and ANQGSEA. The CDR3 runs to 15 residues. CDR3 loop: CSVSLSLGGGYGYTF. The CDR3 DNA reads as TGCAGCGTTTCTCTTTCTTTGGGGGGCGGCTATGGCTACACCTTC.

The genes are TRBV30 and TRBJ2-7, with D hard to call. Trimming stripped 3 bases from V and 6 bases from J, with 9 bases between. Germline V lookup: CDR1 GTSNPN, CDR2 SVGIG (reference sequence). The CDR3 runs to 11 residues. The CDR3 sequence: CAWSPLGEQYF. The DNA of the CDR3 is TGTGCCTGGAGCCCCTTGGGCGAGCAGTACTTC.